The 20 T cell receptor beta chains in this list originate from one sample, sequenced in a study of STAT5B mutations in CD4+ large granular lymphocyte leukemia. Sequencing used immunoSEQ multiplex PCR; TCRdb keeps in-frame clones, though not all of them. The sample yields fewer than 40,000 clones, 85% to 90% seen once. The material sequenced was CD4+ T cells from blood buffy coats. Receptor source: a human donor in good health.

This chain uses TRBV19 with TRBJ1-1, with 8 nucleotides matching TRBD1. The CDR3 has 13 residues. Germline loops: CDR1 LNHDA, CDR2 SQIVND (reference sequence). V gave up 5 bases and J gave up 3 bases; unmatched junction bases: 2. CDR3 bases: TGTGCCAGTAGTGTACAGGGGGACACTGAAGCTTTCTTT. Protein product: CASSVQGDTEAFF.

Written as DNA, the CDR3 is TGTGCCTGGAGGGTGACAGGGAACACTGAAGCTTTCTTT. Protein: CAWRVTGNTEAFF. V usage is TRBV30 and J usage is TRBJ1-1; TRBD1 might be the D (6 bases). Trimming shortened V by 3 bases and J by 1 base, and 9 bases separated the two germline ends. CDR3 length: 13 residues. Germline V gene lookup returns CDR1 GTSNPN and CDR2 SVGIG (reference sequence).

V is TRBV2 and J is TRBJ1-5; D possibly corresponds to TRBD1 (6 bases). The CDR3 is 15 amino acids. V was shortened by 2 bases and J by 9 bases, with 17 bases between the two germline ends. The germline CDR1 and CDR2 sequences are SNHLY and FYNNEI. The CDR3 is CASSELSGGQGPQHF. CDR3 nucleotide sequence: TGTGCCAGCAGTGAATTATCGGGGGGCCAGGGGCCCCAGCATTTT.

The genes are TRBV28 and TRBJ2-1, with 8 bases matching TRBD1. The CDR3 sequence is 15 residues long. Germline V gene data show CDR1 as MDHEN and CDR2 as SYDVKM. Trimming at V came to 8 bases and at J to 4 bases, leaving 10 bases not matched to a gene. In DNA, the CDR3 is TGTGCCAGCCGCTTTGGACAGGGAGTTTACAATGAGCAGTTCTTC. It yields the protein CASRFGQGVYNEQFF.

The chain links TRBV5-4 to TRBJ2-5, with 7 bases that match TRBD1. Germline-derived CDR1 and CDR2 are SGHNT and YYREEE (reference sequence). Trimming took 0 bases from V and 2 from J; bases not matched to a gene: 7. The CDR3 spans 16 residues. This CDR3 reads CASSLAKGRGQETQYF. CDR3 DNA sequence: TGTGCCAGCAGCTTGGCCAAGGGCAGGGGGCAAGAGACCCAGTACTTC. The full variable domain, in which reference TRBV5-4 and TRBJ2-5 provide the parts outside the CDR3, is ETGVTQSPTHLIKTRGQQVTLRCSSQSGHNTVSWYQQALGQGPQFIFQYYREEENGRGNFPPRFSGLQFPNYSSELNVNALELDDSALYLCASSLAKGRGQETQYFGPGTRLLVL.

The chain employs TRBV7-6 and TRBJ1-2; 8 nucleotides agree with TRBD1. This CDR3 has 15 residues. V trimming: 5 bases; J trimming: 0 bases; junction bases outside the gene matches: 5. Per the germline V gene, CDR1 is SGHVS and CDR2 is FNYEAQ. The CDR3 DNA reads TGTGCCAGCAGCCCTGGACAGGGTCCTAACTATGGCTACACCTTC. Its protein product is CASSPGQGPNYGYTF.

V and J are TRBV28 and TRBJ2-7; 9 bases fit TRBD1. The germline V gene encodes CDR1 MDHEN and CDR2 SYDVKM. The CDR3 has 16 residues. Trimming took 10 bases from V and 5 from J; bases not matched to a gene: 18. DNA of the CDR3: TGTGCCACCAAGGCGCCGACCGGGACAGGGAGGGACGAGCAGTACTTC. Residues: CATKAPTGTGRDEQYF.

The V and J genes are TRBV30 and TRBJ2-3; TRBD2 aligns across 13 bases. Germline V gives CDR1 GTSNPN, CDR2 SVGIG (reference sequence). V shed 0 bases, J shed 6 bases, and the junction held 6 bases outside the gene matches. The CDR3 has 16 amino acids. CDR3 sequence (DNA): TGTGCCTGGAGTGTGTGGACTAGCGGGAGTAGCGATACGCAGTATTTT. This encodes CAWSVWTSGSSDTQYF.

The rearrangement links TRBV28 to TRBJ2-2, with D possibly called TRBD1 or TRBD2 (6 bases each). The germline CDR1 and CDR2 sequences are MDHEN and SYDVKM. The V end lost 6 bases, the J end lost 5 bases, and 13 bases lay between the germline ends. The CDR3 is made up of 14 amino acids. In nucleotides, the CDR3 is TGTGCCAGCAGCGACGGGGGCAGAACCGGGGAGCTGTTTTTT. Amino acid sequence: CASSDGGRTGELFF.

This clone showed up just a few times. The chain joins TRBV30 to TRBJ1-5; TRBD1 aligns across 7 bases. Germline trimming cut 5 bases from V and 4 bases from J; bases unmatched to any gene: 5. Per the germline V gene, CDR1 is GTSNPN and CDR2 is SVGIG (reference sequence). The CDR3 has 13 amino acids. Written as DNA, the CDR3 is TGTGCCTGGCGGGACAGACTTAATCAGCCCCAGCATTTT. As protein: CAWRDRLNQPQHF.

This sequence joins TRBV11-2 and TRBJ1-6; D not certain. V gave up 5 bases and J gave up 2 bases, with 7 bases separating them. The CDR3 loop spans 14 amino acids. Germline values: CDR1 SGHAT, CDR2 FQNNGV. The CDR3 sequence: CASSPSTYNSPLHF. The CDR3 DNA is TGTGCCAGCAGCCCCTCAACCTATAATTCACCCCTCCACTTT.

The gene calls are TRBV15 and TRBJ1-3; maybe TRBD1 (5 bases). With 1 base removed from V and 0 bases from J, the gap between germline ends came to 10 bases. The germline gives CDR1 LNHNV, CDR2 YYDKDF (reference sequence). The length of the CDR3 is 16 residues. CDR3 sequence: CATSRARTLSGNTIYF. In nucleotides, the CDR3 is TGTGCCACCAGCAGAGCCCGGACACTCTCTGGAAACACCATATATTTT.

The chain combines TRBV13 with TRBJ2-3; 8 bases match TRBD2. The germline V gene encodes CDR1 PRHDT and CDR2 FYEKMQ (reference sequence). The CDR3 length is 17 residues. After removal of 4 bases from V and 5 bases from J, the junction contained 14 bases not matched to a gene. CDR3 amino acids: CASSSYWGIAGRDTQYF. In DNA, the CDR3 is TGTGCCAGCAGCTCCTATTGGGGAATAGCGGGAAGAGATACGCAGTATTTT.

This clone was seen once. This chain joins TRBV29-1 and TRBJ1-2; D remains unclear. The V and J ends lost 4 bases and 1 base respectively, with 16 bases between them. The germline V gene has CDR1 SQVTM and CDR2 ANQGSEA. The CDR3 extends over 15 amino acids. CDR3 in amino acids: CSVVGSLGSNYGYTF. CDR3 coding DNA: TGCAGCGTTGTGGGCAGCCTTGGGAGTAACTATGGCTACACCTTC.

The chain employs TRBV2 and TRBJ2-5; D ambiguous. Germline-derived CDR1 and CDR2 are SNHLY and FYNNEI. Trimming left V 4 bases short and J 4 bases short, with 7 bases between. CDR3 length equals 12 residues. The CDR3 reads CASSVGGETQYF. As DNA, the CDR3 is TGTGCCAGCAGTGTGGGCGGAGAGACCCAGTACTTC.

This chain connects TRBV19 to TRBJ2-3; TRBD1 matches 8 bases. The CDR3 extends over 13 amino acids. The germline V gene encodes CDR1 LNHDA and CDR2 SQIVND (reference sequence). The V segment lost 6 bases and the J segment 4 bases; nucleotides outside the gene matches: 3. The CDR3 here is CASSPTGADTQYF. The CDR3 DNA is TGTGCCAGTAGCCCGACAGGGGCAGATACGCAGTATTTT.

The chain recombines TRBV7-9 with TRBJ2-2; 10 nucleotides line up with TRBD1. This CDR3 is 14 amino acids long. Losses at the gene ends were 5 bases for V and 5 bases for J; bases not matched to a gene: 2. Germline CDR1 and CDR2: SEHNR and FQNEAQ (reference sequence). CDR3 loop: CASSRDRGTGELFF. CDR3 coding DNA: TGTGCCAGCAGCCGGGACAGGGGAACCGGGGAGCTGTTTTTT.

This sequence joins TRBV6-9 and TRBJ1-2; 9 bases fit TRBD1. Germline CDR1 is MNHGY and CDR2 is SVAAGI. The V segment lost 5 bases and the J segment 3 bases; nucleotides outside the gene matches: 7. The CDR3 is 15 residues long. The CDR3 reads CASSPDRGGYYGYTF. CDR3 nucleotide sequence: TGTGCCAGCAGTCCCGACAGGGGGGGGTACTATGGCTACACCTTC.

The rearrangement uses TRBV27 and TRBJ2-7, with 8 bases matching TRBD2. Looked up from germline, CDR1 is MNHEY and CDR2 is SMNVEV (reference sequence). The J segment lost 4 bases and the V segment lost 2 bases, leaving 7 bases of the junction unmatched. CDR3 size: 15 residues. The CDR3 protein is CASSLKVSGAYEQYF. CDR3 sequence (DNA): TGTGCCAGCAGTTTAAAGGTTAGCGGGGCATACGAGCAGTACTTC.

This clone came up once. DNA of the CDR3: TGTGCCAGTAGTATTAGGGGGAGTGGAACAGATACGCAGTATTTT. Translating gives CASSIRGSGTDTQYF. This chain uses TRBV19 with TRBJ2-3; D may be TRBD1 (6 bases). The V end lost 3 bases, the J end lost 3 bases, and 13 bases lay between the germline ends. CDR3 length equals 15 residues. From germline, CDR1 is LNHDA and CDR2 SQIVND (reference sequence).